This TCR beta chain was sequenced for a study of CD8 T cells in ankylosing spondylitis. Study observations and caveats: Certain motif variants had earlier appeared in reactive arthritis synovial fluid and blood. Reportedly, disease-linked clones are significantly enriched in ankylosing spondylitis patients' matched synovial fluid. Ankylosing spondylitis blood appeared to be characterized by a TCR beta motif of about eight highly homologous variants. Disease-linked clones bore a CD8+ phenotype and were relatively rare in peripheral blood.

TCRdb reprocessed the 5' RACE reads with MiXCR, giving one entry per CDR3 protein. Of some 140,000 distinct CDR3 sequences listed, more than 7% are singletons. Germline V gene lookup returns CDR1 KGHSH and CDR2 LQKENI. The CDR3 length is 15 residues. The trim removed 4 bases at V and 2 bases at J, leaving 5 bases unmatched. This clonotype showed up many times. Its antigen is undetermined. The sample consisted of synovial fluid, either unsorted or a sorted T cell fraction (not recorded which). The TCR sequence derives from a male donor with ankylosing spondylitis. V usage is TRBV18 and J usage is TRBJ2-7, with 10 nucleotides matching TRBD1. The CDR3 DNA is TGTGCCAGCTCACGACAGGGGGCAGACACCTACGAGCAGTACTTC. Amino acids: CASSRQGADTYEQYF.